This T cell receptor (beta chain) was captured by sequencing in a study of cytomegalovirus exposure and HLA in healthy donors. Study-level results: Researchers catalogued roughly 170 TCR beta chains as cytomegalovirus-associated.

As regards this clone: Its antigen remains unknown.

The donors were part of the validation cohort, which consisted of more than 90 subjects and was separate from the first cohort of 600 to 850 subjects. Libraries were prepared by immunoSEQ multiplex PCR; TCRdb keeps only in-frame clonotypes and omits some of them. Seen here are 150,000 to 180,000 clones, around 84% observed once, and the top ten hold approximately 2.2%. This sequence originates from a human donor in good health. Sequencing input: PBMCs.

CDR3 loop: CSVRTSGRDTGELFF. The CDR3 coding sequence is TGCAGCGTACGGACTAGCGGGAGGGACACCGGGGAGCTGTTTTTT. This chain connects TRBV29-1 to TRBJ2-2; 15 nucleotides match TRBD2. The CDR3 is 15 amino acids. After removal of 6 bases from V and 3 bases from J, the junction contained 2 bases not matched to a gene. The germline V gene has CDR1 SQVTM and CDR2 ANQGSEA.